This entry lists 21 T cell receptor beta chains sequenced from one sample in a study of early T cells in non-severe SARS-CoV-2 infection. TCRdb used MiXCR to reprocess the 5' RACE reads, holding one entry per CDR3 protein. The sample consists of about 63,000 distinct CDR3 sequences, 10% to 15% of them appearing once. The source material was whole blood. These receptors all stem from an adult who was a healthcare worker with PCR-confirmed SARS-CoV-2 infection or an uninfected control (not recorded which).

The V and J genes are TRBV12-3 or TRBV12-4 and TRBJ1-1; weak D call: TRBD1 (5 bases). This CDR3 comprises 16 residues. The V end lost 2 bases, the J end lost 6 bases, and 19 bases lay between the germline ends. CDR3 bases: TGTGCCAGCAGTTTATATGGGGGAAGTACGAGCTCTGAAGCTTTCTTT. Protein product: CASSLYGGSTSSEAFF.

In its sample, this clonotype was seen many times. This sequence joins TRBV6-2 or TRBV6-3 and TRBJ1-6; D is perhaps TRBD1 (6 bases). The germline gives CDR1 MNHEY, CDR2 SVGEGT. The CDR3 is 16 residues long. V was pared by 6 bases and J by 7 bases, with 19 bases between. CDR3 bases: TGTGCCAGCAGCGAGAGGGGGGTGCTCCCGAATTCACCCCTCCACTTT. It yields the protein CASSERGVLPNSPLHF.

This clonotype was observed a handful of times. V usage is TRBV14 and J usage is TRBJ2-7; 9 bases are shared with TRBD1. CDR1 SGHDN and CDR2 FVKESK come from the germline V gene. The J segment lost 3 bases and the V segment lost 5 bases, leaving 5 bases of the junction unmatched. The CDR3 has 14 amino acids. This chain's CDR3 is CASSYGQGSYEQYF. The CDR3 bases are TGTGCCAGCAGCTACGGACAGGGGAGCTACGAGCAGTACTTC.

This clonotype was detected ten times or more. This rearrangement joins TRBV20-1 to TRBJ2-7; D possibly uses TRBD1 or TRBD2 (6 bases each). V was pared by 0 bases and J by 0 bases, with 12 bases between. Germline assignment: CDR1 DFQATT and CDR2 SNEGSKA (reference sequence). The CDR3 is 15 amino acids. The CDR3 sequence: CSARDGGGASYEQYF. CDR3 in DNA: TGCAGTGCTAGAGATGGAGGGGGAGCCTCCTACGAGCAGTACTTC.

The chain couples TRBV3-1 to TRBJ2-1; D may be TRBD1 (6 bases). V dropped 3 bases and J dropped 7 bases, with 10 bases sitting between them. The germline CDR1 and CDR2 sequences are LGHDT and YNNKEL (reference sequence). The CDR3 contains 13 residues. The CDR3 sequence is CASSHLDRNEQFF. The CDR3 coding sequence is TGTGCCAGCAGCCACCTCGACAGGAATGAGCAGTTCTTC.

This clonotype was observed a handful of times. This chain connects TRBV6-5 to TRBJ1-2; D unclear. This CDR3 has 17 amino acids. With 4 bases removed from V and 3 bases from J, the gap between germline ends came to 21 bases. Germline V gives CDR1 MNHEY, CDR2 SVGAGI. CDR3 sequence reads: CASSSSGITVGDYGYTF. As DNA, the CDR3 is TGTGCCAGCAGTTCCTCGGGGATCACCGTCGGGGACTATGGCTACACCTTC.

This clonotype was found a few times. The genes are TRBV4-3 and TRBJ2-1; 9 bases align to TRBD1. V dropped 2 bases and J dropped 7; count of bases not matched to a gene: 3. The length of the CDR3 is 14 residues. Germline CDR1 and CDR2: LGHNA and YSLEER. The CDR3 sequence: CASSQPGQGNEQFF. The CDR3 DNA reads as TGCGCCAGCAGCCAACCGGGACAGGGAAATGAGCAGTTCTTC.

This clonotype showed up just a few times. The rearrangement uses TRBV20-1 and TRBJ1-2; no definite D call. The CDR3 is 12 amino acids. Germline CDR1 DFQATT, CDR2 SNEGSKA (reference sequence). V was shortened by 3 bases and J by 4 bases, with 9 bases between the two germline ends. CDR3 amino acids: CSASGEGYGYTF. In nucleotides, the CDR3 is TGCAGTGCTAGTGGGGAGGGCTATGGCTACACCTTC.

A word on this clonotype: Sequence at one end of the junction differs from germline and may be a read error. The gene calls are TRBV7-9 and TRBJ2-3, with 10 bases aligning to TRBD2. The CDR3 loop spans 17 amino acids. Germline V CDR1 and CDR2: SEHNR, FQNEAQ (reference sequence). CDR3 in DNA: TGTGCCAGTAGCTTAATCCTAGCGGGGGCGAGCACAGATACGCAGTATTTT. It codes for CASSLILAGASTDTQYF.

This clonotype showed up many times. V gene TRBV29-1 combines with J gene TRBJ2-4; D is perhaps TRBD1 or TRBD2 (5 bases each). V lost 4 bases to trimming and J lost 1 base, with 17 bases between them. Germline CDR1 is SQVTM and CDR2 is ANQGSEA. CDR3 length equals 16 residues. CDR3 sequence: CSVVWDEDLAKNIQYF. The CDR3 DNA sequence: TGCAGCGTTGTTTGGGACGAAGATTTGGCCAAAAACATTCAGTACTTC.

This clonotype has at least ten counts. CDR3 sequence (DNA): TGTGCCAGCAGCGTCGGGACCTCTGATCAGCCCCAGCATTTT. Its protein product is CASSVGTSDQPQHF. The genes are TRBV7-9 and TRBJ1-5; maybe TRBD1 (5 bases). The V gene lost 5 bases and the J gene lost 5 bases, with 13 bases spanning the gap. Germline-derived CDR1 and CDR2 are SEHNR and FQNEAQ (reference sequence). This CDR3 spans 14 amino acids.

This clonotype was recorded at least ten times. DNA for the CDR3: TGTGCCACCAGCAGAGAAGGGGGGGGCCGCCGCAATGAGCAGTTCTTC. Encoded protein: CATSREGGGRRNEQFF. The chain carries TRBV15 and TRBJ2-1; D might be TRBD2 (7 bases). CDR3 length equals 16 residues. The V end was cut by 0 bases, the J end by 6 bases, with 15 bases between. The germline CDR1 and CDR2 sequences are LNHNV and YYDKDF (reference sequence).

The CDR3 protein is CASGTGTGGYEQYF. CDR3 sequence (DNA): TGCGCCAGCGGGACCGGGACAGGGGGTTACGAGCAGTACTTC. V and J are TRBV10-2 and TRBJ2-7, with 11 bases lining up with TRBD1. The CDR3 covers 14 residues. The V gene's germline CDR1 is WSHSY and CDR2 SAAADI. V trimming: 8 bases; J trimming: 4 bases; junction bases outside the gene matches: 7.

V usage is TRBV6-2 or TRBV6-3 and J usage is TRBJ1-1; no firm D call. The CDR3 loop spans 14 amino acids. The V gene lost 6 bases and the J gene lost 0 bases, with 11 bases spanning the gap. Per germline, CDR1 MNHEY and CDR2 SVGEGT. The CDR3 sequence: CASRFGVLNTEAFF. As DNA, the CDR3 is TGTGCCAGCAGGTTTGGGGTTCTGAACACTGAAGCTTTCTTT.

The rearrangement joins TRBV21-1 to TRBJ1-5. TRBV21-1 is a recognized pseudogene. This CDR3 is built from 14 residues. The CDR3 DNA is TGTGCCAGCAGCAACGGGGTAGGCAATCAGCCCCAGCATTTT. Amino acid sequence: CASSNGVGNQPQHF.

This sequence joins TRBV12-3 or TRBV12-4 and TRBJ1-1, with D possibly being TRBD1 (6 bases). Trimming stripped 1 base from V and 8 bases from J, with 17 bases between. This CDR3 is 15 amino acids long. The CDR3 coding sequence is TGTGCCAGCAGTTTAGGCGGGACACCAAAGTCGGAAGCTTTCTTT. Its translation: CASSLGGTPKSEAFF.

This clonotype was seen a few times. CDR3 coding DNA: TGTGCCAGCAGTCCGAGGACAGGGGACTATGGCTACACCTTC. Translation: CASSPRTGDYGYTF. The rearrangement uses TRBV12-3 or TRBV12-4 and TRBJ1-2; TRBD1 matches at 9 bases. The length of the CDR3 is 14 residues. V trimming: 5 bases; J trimming: 3 bases; junction bases outside the gene matches: 4.

In this sample, this clonotype turned up many times. One junction end does not reproduce the germline sequence, and a read error may be involved. The chain has TRBV7-7 and TRBJ2-2, with TRBD1 matching over 7 bases. The CDR3 length is 13 residues. Germline loops: CDR1 SSHAT, CDR2 FNYEAQ (reference sequence). The chain's CDR3 is CASSPDRDGELFF. The DNA of the CDR3 is TGTGCTAGCAGCCCCGACAGGGACGGGGAGCTGTTTTTT.

This clonotype was observed at least ten times. The J gene is TRBJ1-1, the V gene TRBV7-2; D unclear. This CDR3 region has 15 residues. The V gene lost 2 bases and the J gene lost 2 bases, with 12 bases spanning the gap. Germline V gives CDR1 SGHTA, CDR2 FQGNSA. As DNA, the CDR3 is TGTGCCAGCAGCTTAATGGTGGCAGCTAACACTGAAGCTTTCTTT. It is translated as CASSLMVAANTEAFF.

This clonotype was counted between two and nine times. The chain carries TRBV20-1 and TRBJ2-1; TRBD2 is a possible D gene (6 bases). Germline values: CDR1 DFQATT, CDR2 SNEGSKA (reference sequence). CDR3 size: 15 residues. V was clipped by 2 bases and J by 4 bases, with 15 bases between them. Written as DNA, the CDR3 is TGCAGTGCTAGACCCCGGGACTGGGTATACAATGAGCAGTTCTTC. Encoded protein: CSARPRDWVYNEQFF.

This clonotype was counted at least ten times. The genes are TRBV9 and TRBJ2-2, with 13 bases aligning to TRBD2. The CDR3 has 16 amino acids. V was clipped by 5 bases and J by 2 bases; unmatched bases: 3. CDR1 and CDR2 from the germline V gene are SGDLS and YYNGEE. DNA for the CDR3: TGTGCCAGCAGAGGACTAGCGGGGGCAAACACCGGGGAGCTGTTTTTT. This encodes CASRGLAGANTGELFF.